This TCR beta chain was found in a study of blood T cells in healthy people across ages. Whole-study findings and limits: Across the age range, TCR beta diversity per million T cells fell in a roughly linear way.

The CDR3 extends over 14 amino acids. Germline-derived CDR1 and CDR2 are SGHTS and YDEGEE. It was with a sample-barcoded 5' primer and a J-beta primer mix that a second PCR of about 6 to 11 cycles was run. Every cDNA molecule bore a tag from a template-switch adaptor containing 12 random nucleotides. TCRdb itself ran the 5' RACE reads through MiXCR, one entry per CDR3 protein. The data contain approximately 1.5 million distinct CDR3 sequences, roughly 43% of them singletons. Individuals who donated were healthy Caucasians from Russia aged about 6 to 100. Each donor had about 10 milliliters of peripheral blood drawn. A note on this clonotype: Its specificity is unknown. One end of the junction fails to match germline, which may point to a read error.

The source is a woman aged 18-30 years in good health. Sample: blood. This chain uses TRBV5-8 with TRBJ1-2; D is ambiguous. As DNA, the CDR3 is TGTGCCAGCAGATCTAGGCTGGAAACCTATGACTACACCTTC. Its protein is CASRSRLETYDYTF. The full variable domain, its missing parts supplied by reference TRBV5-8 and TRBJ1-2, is EAGVTQSPTHLIKTRGQQATLRCSPISGHTSVYWYQQALGLGLQFLLWYDEGEERNRGNFPPRFSGRQFPNYSSELNVNALELEDSALYLCASRSRLETYDYTFGSGTRLTVV.